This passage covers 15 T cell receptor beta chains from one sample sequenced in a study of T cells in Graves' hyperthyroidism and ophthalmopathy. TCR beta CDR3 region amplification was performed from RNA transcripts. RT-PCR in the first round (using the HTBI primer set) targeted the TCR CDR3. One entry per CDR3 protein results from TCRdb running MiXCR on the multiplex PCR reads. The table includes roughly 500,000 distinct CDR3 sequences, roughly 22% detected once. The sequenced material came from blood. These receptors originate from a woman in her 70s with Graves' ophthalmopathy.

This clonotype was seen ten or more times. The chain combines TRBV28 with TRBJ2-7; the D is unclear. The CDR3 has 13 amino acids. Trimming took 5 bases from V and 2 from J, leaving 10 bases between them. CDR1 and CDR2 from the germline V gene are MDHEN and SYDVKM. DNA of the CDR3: TGTGCCAGCAGTCCCCCCGTCCCCTACGAGCAGTACTTC. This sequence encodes CASSPPVPYEQYF.

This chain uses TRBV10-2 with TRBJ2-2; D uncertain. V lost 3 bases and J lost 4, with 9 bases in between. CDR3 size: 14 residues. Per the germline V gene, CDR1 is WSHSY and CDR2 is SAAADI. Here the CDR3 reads CASSEWHSTGELFF. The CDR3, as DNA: TGCGCCAGCAGTGAATGGCACTCCACCGGGGAGCTGTTTTTT.

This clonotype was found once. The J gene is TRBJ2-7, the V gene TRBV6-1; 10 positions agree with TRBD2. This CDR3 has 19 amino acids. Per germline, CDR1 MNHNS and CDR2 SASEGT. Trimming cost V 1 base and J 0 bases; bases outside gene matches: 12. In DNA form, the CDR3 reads TGTGCCAGCAGTGAAGTCTTGGGTAGCGGGAGGTTCCTCTCCTACGAGCAGTACTTC. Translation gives CASSEVLGSGRFLSYEQYF.

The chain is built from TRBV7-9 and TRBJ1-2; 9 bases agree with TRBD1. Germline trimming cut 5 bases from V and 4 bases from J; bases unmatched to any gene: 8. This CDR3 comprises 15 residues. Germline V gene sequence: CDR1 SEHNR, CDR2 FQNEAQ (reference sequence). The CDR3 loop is CASSQGQGHTYGYTF. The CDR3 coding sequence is TGTGCCAGCAGCCAGGGACAGGGTCATACCTATGGCTACACCTTC.

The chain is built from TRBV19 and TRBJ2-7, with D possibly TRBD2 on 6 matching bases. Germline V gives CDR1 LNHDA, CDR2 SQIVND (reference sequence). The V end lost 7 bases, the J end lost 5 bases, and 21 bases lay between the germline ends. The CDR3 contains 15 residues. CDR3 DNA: TGTGCCAGTACCCCATCAGGAGGGTTTAGCGACGAGCAGTACTTC. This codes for CASTPSGGFSDEQYF.

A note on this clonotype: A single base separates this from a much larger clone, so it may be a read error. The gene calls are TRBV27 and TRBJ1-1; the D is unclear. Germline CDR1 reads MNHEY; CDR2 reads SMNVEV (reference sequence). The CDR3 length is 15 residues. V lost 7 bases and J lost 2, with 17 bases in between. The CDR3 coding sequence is TGTGCCAGCAAACACCGTGGAGGAATAAACACTGAAGCTTTCTTT. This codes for CASKHRGGINTEAFF.

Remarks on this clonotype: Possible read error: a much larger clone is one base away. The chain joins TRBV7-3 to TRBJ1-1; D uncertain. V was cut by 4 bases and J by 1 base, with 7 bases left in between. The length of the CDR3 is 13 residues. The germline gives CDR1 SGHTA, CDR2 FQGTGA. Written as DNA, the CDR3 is TGTGCCAGCAGCTACGACCCGAACACTGAAGCTTTCTTT. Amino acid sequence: CASSYDPNTEAFF.

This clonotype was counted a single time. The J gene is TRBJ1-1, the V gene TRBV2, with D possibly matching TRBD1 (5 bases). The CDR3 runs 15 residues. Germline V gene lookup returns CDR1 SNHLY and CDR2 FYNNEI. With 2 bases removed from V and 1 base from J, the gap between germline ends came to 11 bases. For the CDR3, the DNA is TGTGCCAGCAGTGAAAGGCCAGGGAAGAACACTGAAGCTTTCTTT. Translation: CASSERPGKNTEAFF.

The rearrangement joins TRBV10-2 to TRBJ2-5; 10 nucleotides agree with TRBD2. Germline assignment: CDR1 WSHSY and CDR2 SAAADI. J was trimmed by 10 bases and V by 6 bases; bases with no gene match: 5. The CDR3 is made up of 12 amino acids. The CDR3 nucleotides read TGCGCCAGCAGAGCTACTAGCGGGAACCAGTACTTC. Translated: CASRATSGNQYF.

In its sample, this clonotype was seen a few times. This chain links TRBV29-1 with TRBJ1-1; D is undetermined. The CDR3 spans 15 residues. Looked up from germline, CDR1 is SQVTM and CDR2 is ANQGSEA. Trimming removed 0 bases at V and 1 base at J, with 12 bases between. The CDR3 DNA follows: TGCAGCGTTGAAGATCGGCCCCTAAAGAACACTGAAGCTTTCTTT. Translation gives CSVEDRPLKNTEAFF.

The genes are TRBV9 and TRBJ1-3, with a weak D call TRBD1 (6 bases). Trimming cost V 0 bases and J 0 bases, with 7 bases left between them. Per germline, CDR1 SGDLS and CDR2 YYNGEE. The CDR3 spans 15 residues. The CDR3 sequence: CASSVVDSSGNTIYF. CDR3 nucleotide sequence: TGTGCCAGCAGCGTAGTGGACAGCTCTGGAAACACCATATATTTT.

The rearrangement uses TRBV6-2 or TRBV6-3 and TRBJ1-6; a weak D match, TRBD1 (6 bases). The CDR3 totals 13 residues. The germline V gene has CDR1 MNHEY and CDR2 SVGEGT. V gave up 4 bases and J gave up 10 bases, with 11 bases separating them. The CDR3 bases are TGTGCCAGCAGTTTGGACAGCCCCTCACCCCTCCACTTT. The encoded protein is CASSLDSPSPLHF.

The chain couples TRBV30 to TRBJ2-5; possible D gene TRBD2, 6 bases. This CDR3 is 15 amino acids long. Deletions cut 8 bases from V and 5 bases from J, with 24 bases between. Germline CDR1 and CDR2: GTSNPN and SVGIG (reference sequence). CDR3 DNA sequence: TGTGCCAGCCACCCGGGACTTGGCTTTGGTGAGACCCAGTACTTC. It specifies CASHPGLGFGETQYF.

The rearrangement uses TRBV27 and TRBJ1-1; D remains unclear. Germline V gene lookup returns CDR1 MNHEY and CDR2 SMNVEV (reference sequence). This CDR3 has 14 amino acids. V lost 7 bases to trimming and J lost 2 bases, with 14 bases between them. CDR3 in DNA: TGTGCCAGCATTCCCCCGGGGAGAAACACTGAAGCTTTCTTT. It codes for CASIPPGRNTEAFF.

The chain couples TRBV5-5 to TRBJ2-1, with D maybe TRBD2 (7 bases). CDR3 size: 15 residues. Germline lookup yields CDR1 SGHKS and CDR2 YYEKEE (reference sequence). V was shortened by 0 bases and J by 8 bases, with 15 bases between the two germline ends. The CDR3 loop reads CASSLVGGAPDEQFF. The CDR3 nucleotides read TGTGCCAGCAGCTTGGTTGGGGGGGCGCCGGATGAGCAGTTCTTC. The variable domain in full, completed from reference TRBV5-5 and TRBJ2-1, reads DAGVTQSPTHLIKTRGQQVTLRCSPISGHKSVSWYQQVLGQGPQFIFQYYEKEERGRGNFPDRFSARQFPNYSSELNVNALLLGDSALYLCASSLVGGAPDEQFFGPGTRLTVL.